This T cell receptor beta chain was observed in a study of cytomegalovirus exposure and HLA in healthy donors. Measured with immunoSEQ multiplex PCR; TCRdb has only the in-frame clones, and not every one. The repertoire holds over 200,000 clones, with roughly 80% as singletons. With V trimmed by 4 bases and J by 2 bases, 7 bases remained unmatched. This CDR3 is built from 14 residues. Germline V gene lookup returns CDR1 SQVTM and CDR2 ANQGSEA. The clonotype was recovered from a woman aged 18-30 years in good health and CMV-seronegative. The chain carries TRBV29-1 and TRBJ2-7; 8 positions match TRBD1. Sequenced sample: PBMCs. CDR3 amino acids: CSVARGQGTYEQYF. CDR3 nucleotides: TGCAGCGTTGCCCGAGGACAGGGCACCTACGAGCAGTACTTC.